A single sample gave rise to the 5 T cell receptor beta chains below, sequenced in a study of T cells after yellow fever vaccination. MiXCR, run by TCRdb on the 5' RACE reads, gives a single entry per CDR3 protein. The table has 450,000 to 600,000 distinct CDR3 sequences, 13% seen once. The source was PBMCs, collected on the day of the yellow fever booster vaccination. These receptors were collected from a man under 40 who received the YFV17D yellow fever vaccine.

The chain employs TRBV11-2 and TRBJ2-3, with D perhaps TRBD1 (6 bases). Germline values: CDR1 SGHAT, CDR2 FQNNGV. The V and J ends lost 5 bases and 2 bases respectively, with 14 bases between them. CDR3 size: 15 residues. The CDR3 reads CASSLRQAPTDTQYF. CDR3 sequence (DNA): TGTGCCAGCAGCCTTCGACAGGCACCCACAGATACGCAGTATTTT.

A few counts support this clonotype. The chain joins TRBV7-9 to TRBJ2-7; D unresolved. With 3 bases removed from V and 4 bases from J, the gap between germline ends came to 13 bases. The CDR3 spans 14 residues. CDR1 and CDR2 (germline): SEHNR, FQNEAQ (reference sequence). CDR3 coding DNA: TGTGCCAGCAGCTTTATGCAACAACCTTACGAGCAGTACTTC. It codes for CASSFMQQPYEQYF.

This chain uses TRBV5-1 with TRBJ2-7, with 14 bases lining up with TRBD2. The CDR3 has 15 residues. V trimming: 0 bases; J trimming: 6 bases; junction bases outside the gene matches: 2. Germline V gene lookup returns CDR1 SGHRS and CDR2 YFSETQ. The CDR3 sequence is CASSLVTSGGGEQYF. CDR3 DNA: TGCGCCAGCAGCTTGGTGACTAGCGGGGGGGGCGAGCAGTACTTC.

This clonotype has at least ten counts. The chain combines TRBV12-3 or TRBV12-4 with TRBJ2-3; D gene unclear. V was shortened by 5 bases and J by 5 bases, with 11 bases between the two germline ends. The CDR3 runs 13 residues. CDR3 nucleotide sequence: TGTGCCAGCAGTGCCCAGAGAGGAGATACGCAGTATTTT. Translating it yields CASSAQRGDTQYF.

This chain connects TRBV7-2 to TRBJ1-5; D gene ambiguous. Deletions cut 6 bases from V and 9 bases from J, with 12 bases between. Germline CDR1 reads SGHTA; CDR2 reads FQGNSA. This CDR3 has 12 amino acids. CDR3 amino acids: CASSRDVGPQHF. CDR3 DNA sequence: TGTGCCAGCAGTCGAGATGTCGGGCCCCAGCATTTT.